The clone carrying this T cell receptor (beta chain) has just one count. Its target is not known. This sample stems from a study of shared clonotypes between healthy human individuals. CD8 cells classed as naive were CD45RO-negative and positively selected for CCR7, excluding terminally differentiated effector memory CD45RA+ cells. V was clipped by 1 base and J by 3 bases, with 10 bases between them. The CDR3 is 14 residues long. Germline lookup yields CDR1 MNHEY and CDR2 SMNVEV (reference sequence). General observations from the study: In the sorted subsets, rarefaction showed sequencing was incomplete despite large depth.

Execution of the assay was at deep level. Repertoires were generated with immunoSEQ multiplex PCR, while TCRdb's copy carries only in-frame clones and drops some. The sample holds around 1,900,000 clones, over 85% seen once. The source material was naive CD8+ T cells from PBMCs. This clonotype was obtained from a young man in good health. Some clones in this sample may be carry-over from other donors' samples. This chain joins TRBV27 and TRBJ2-7, with D maybe TRBD1 (5 bases). CDR3 nucleotides: TGTGCCAGCAGTTTATGGGCAGGGAACTACGAGCAGTACTTC. Its translation: CASSLWAGNYEQYF.